The T cell receptor (beta chain) under discussion was sequenced for a study of technical replicates of blood from several donors. The count of this clone is one. The repertoire was sequenced with immunoSEQ multiplex PCR; TCRdb's copy has only in-frame clones and lacks some. This table has approximately 79,000 clones, around nine tenths appearing once. Germline lookup yields CDR1 MNHEY and CDR2 SVGAGI. The CDR3 extends over 14 amino acids. V shed 0 bases and J shed 5 bases, with 8 bases lying between them. The V and J genes are TRBV6-5 and TRBJ1-5; D remains ambiguous. Material for sequencing was T cells isolated from PBMCs. The clonotype comes from a human donor in good health. The CDR3 DNA reads TGTGCCAGCAGTTACTCGAGGAGCCATCAGCCCCAGCATTTT. This encodes CASSYSRSHQPQHF.